A single sample gave rise to the 32 T cell receptor beta chains below, sequenced in a study of control samples from healthy donors and cancer patients. The repertoire was sequenced with immunoSEQ multiplex PCR; TCRdb's copy has only in-frame clones and lacks some. The data contain fewer than 130,000 clones, more than 75% of them singletons. Sequencing was carried out using PBMCs. These receptor sequences come from a woman aged 60 to 75 with lung cancer.

The rearrangement joins TRBV6-5 to TRBJ1-3, with 7 bases identical to TRBD1. The length of the CDR3 is 15 residues. Per germline, CDR1 MNHEY and CDR2 SVGAGI. J gave up 0 bases and V 6 bases, and 5 bases lay outside the gene matches. The CDR3 spells CASSPTGHSGNTIYF. CDR3 DNA sequence: TGTGCCAGCAGCCCGACAGGGCACTCTGGAAACACCATATATTTT.

V and J are TRBV9 and TRBJ1-3, with D possibly being TRBD1 (5 bases). Germline V gene data show CDR1 as SGDLS and CDR2 as YYNGEE. The CDR3 is 14 residues long. Between the trimmed V and J ends, which lost 0 bases and 8 bases, there was a span of 12 bases. The CDR3 bases are TGTGCCAGCAGCGTAGGGGGGTCACTGGACACCATATATTTT. Protein sequence: CASSVGGSLDTIYF.

The chain couples TRBV7-8 to TRBJ2-5, with no clear D. V was pared by 6 bases and J by 3 bases, with 14 bases between. The CDR3 has 14 amino acids. Per the germline V gene, CDR1 is SGHVS and CDR2 is FQNEAQ. CDR3 in amino acids: CASSSGRWKETQYF. CDR3 coding DNA: TGTGCCAGCAGTAGTGGACGGTGGAAAGAGACCCAGTACTTC.

The genes are TRBV5-4 and TRBJ1-4; 9 bases are a match to TRBD1. The length of the CDR3 is 15 residues. Looked up from germline, CDR1 is SGHNT and CDR2 is YYREEE (reference sequence). J was trimmed by 5 bases and V by 0 bases; bases with no gene match: 2. The CDR3 coding sequence is TGTGCCAGCAGCTTGGACAGGGGGCCGAATGAAAAACTGTTTTTT. Translated: CASSLDRGPNEKLFF. Based on the CDR3 plus reference TRBV5-4 and TRBJ1-4, the full variable domain is ETGVTQSPTHLIKTRGQQVTLRCSSQSGHNTVSWYQQALGQGPQFIFQYYREEENGRGNFPPRFSGLQFPNYSSELNVNALELDDSALYLCASSLDRGPNEKLFFGSGTQLSVL.

This sequence joins TRBV6-6 and TRBJ1-3; 8 bases line up with TRBD1. V was pared by 0 bases and J by 8 bases, with 6 bases of the junction left unmatched. CDR1 MNHNY and CDR2 SVGAGI come from the germline V gene (reference sequence). This CDR3 is 15 amino acids long. CDR3 in amino acids: CASSYSQGARDTIYF. CDR3 DNA sequence: TGTGCCAGCAGTTACTCGCAGGGGGCGAGGGACACCATATATTTT.

This chain links TRBV20-1 with TRBJ2-1; 11 nucleotides match TRBD2. Germline trimming cut 3 bases from V and 0 bases from J; bases unmatched to any gene: 16. Per the germline V gene, CDR1 is DFQATT and CDR2 is SNEGSKA (reference sequence). This CDR3 comprises 20 residues. CDR3 protein: CSASIPSGGLKVSSYNEQFF. The CDR3 bases are TGCAGTGCTAGTATCCCTAGCGGGGGGCTGAAGGTAAGCTCCTACAATGAGCAGTTCTTC.

The CDR3 protein is CASSSDISTDTQYF. The CDR3 DNA follows: TGCGCCAGCAGCTCGGACATAAGTACAGATACGCAGTATTTT. The chain couples TRBV5-1 to TRBJ2-3, with D tentatively TRBD1 (5 bases). Looked up from germline, CDR1 is SGHRS and CDR2 is YFSETQ. The CDR3 has 14 residues. V shed 3 bases and J shed 3 bases, with 11 bases lying between them.

This chain links TRBV2 with TRBJ2-1; D gene ambiguous. The germline V gene has CDR1 SNHLY and CDR2 FYNNEI. The CDR3 runs to 11 residues. Trimming took off 6 bases at V and 4 bases at J, with 4 bases between the two ends. In DNA, the CDR3 is TGTGCCAGCAGAGCATACAATGAGCAGTTCTTC. Its protein is CASRAYNEQFF.

The rearrangement uses TRBV10-3 and TRBJ1-1, with D possibly TRBD1 on 5 matching bases. CDR1 is ENHRY, CDR2 SYGVKD, per germline. V lost 6 bases, J lost 3 bases, and 8 bases lay in between. The CDR3 has 12 residues. CDR3 sequence: CAIRGQDTEAFF. CDR3 DNA sequence: TGTGCCATCAGGGGGCAGGACACTGAAGCTTTCTTT.

This chain connects TRBV11-2 to TRBJ2-5; 9 positions match TRBD2. Germline CDR1 SGHAT, CDR2 FQNNGV. The trim removed 5 bases at V and 5 bases at J, leaving 15 bases unmatched. The CDR3 sequence is 17 residues long. The CDR3 coding sequence is TGTGCCAGCAGCCCGCTTTGGGGCGGGAGGGCCATGGAGACCCAGTACTTC. Its translation: CASSPLWGGRAMETQYF.

The chain is built from TRBV19 and TRBJ1-2; 11 bases align to TRBD1. The V segment lost 7 bases and the J segment 2 bases; nucleotides outside the gene matches: 9. Germline loops: CDR1 LNHDA, CDR2 SQIVND (reference sequence). The CDR3 totals 16 residues. CDR3 DNA: TGTGCCAGTACCGACGTGGGGACAGGGGGGAACTATGGCTACACCTTC. Translating gives CASTDVGTGGNYGYTF.

This clone was recorded once. This rearrangement joins TRBV6-2 or TRBV6-3 to TRBJ1-1; 7 nucleotides match TRBD1. The CDR3 sequence is 13 residues long. Trimming took 4 bases from V and 5 from J; bases not matched to a gene: 4. Germline V gives CDR1 MNHEY, CDR2 SVGEGT. The DNA for the CDR3 is TGTGCCAGCAGTTTCTCAGGGGGGACTGAAGCTTTCTTT. Amino acid sequence: CASSFSGGTEAFF.

This sequence joins TRBV27 and TRBJ2-7, with TRBD2 identical over 8 bases. CDR1 is MNHEY, CDR2 SMNVEV, per germline (reference sequence). V dropped 4 bases and J dropped 1; count of bases not matched to a gene: 15. The CDR3 extends over 18 amino acids. The CDR3 DNA reads as TGTGCCAGCAGTTCTATTTCTCCAAGCGGGAGCAATTCCTACGAGCAGTACTTC. Translating gives CASSSISPSGSNSYEQYF.

The V gene is TRBV14, the J gene TRBJ1-1; tentatively, D is TRBD1 (5 bases). V shed 4 bases and J shed 3 bases, with 15 bases lying between them. The CDR3 is 15 residues long. Germline CDR1 reads SGHDN; CDR2 reads FVKESK. The CDR3 protein is CASSRGTGWDTEAFF. The CDR3 DNA is TGTGCCAGCAGCCGAGGAACAGGATGGGACACTGAAGCTTTCTTT.

This chain uses TRBV24-1 with TRBJ2-7; 7 positions match TRBD1. Germline trimming cut 3 bases from V and 5 bases from J; bases unmatched to any gene: 6. Germline V lookup: CDR1 KGHDR, CDR2 SFDVKD. This CDR3 contains 14 residues. CDR3 coding DNA: TGTGCCACCAGTGATACCCGGACAGGTGACGAGCAGTACTTC. Translated, it gives CATSDTRTGDEQYF.

As DNA, the CDR3 is TGTGCCAGCAGTGATATTGGCGGGAGAACCTACGAGCAGTACTTC. It encodes CASSDIGGRTYEQYF. V is TRBV2 and J is TRBJ2-7; 7 positions agree with TRBD2. The V segment lost 3 bases and the J segment 2 bases; nucleotides outside the gene matches: 7. The germline gives CDR1 SNHLY, CDR2 FYNNEI. This CDR3 is built from 15 residues.

This chain joins TRBV7-6 and TRBJ1-3; no reliable D call. Germline V gene data show CDR1 as SGHVS and CDR2 as FNYEAQ. The CDR3 extends over 14 amino acids. Trimming removed 3 bases from V and 0 bases from J, with 6 bases in between. CDR3 sequence reads: CASSLAISGNTIYF. The CDR3 coding sequence is TGTGCCAGCAGCTTGGCGATCTCTGGAAACACCATATATTTT.

The chain uses TRBV30 and TRBJ2-7; 13 nucleotides match TRBD2. Germline CDR1 reads GTSNPN; CDR2 reads SVGIG (reference sequence). V shed 0 bases, J shed 6 bases, and the junction held 2 bases outside the gene matches. CDR3 length equals 14 residues. The CDR3 spells CAWSVGLAGAEQYF. The CDR3 DNA sequence: TGTGCCTGGAGTGTAGGACTAGCGGGAGCCGAGCAGTACTTC.

The V and J genes are TRBV7-8 and TRBJ1-5, with TRBD1 matching 8 bases. This CDR3 comprises 19 residues. The trim removed 4 bases at V and 0 bases at J, leaving 14 bases unmatched. Germline CDR1 and CDR2: SGHVS and FQNEAQ. CDR3 sequence (DNA): TGTGCCAGCAGCTCCCGGGCGGACAGGGAGGGCTATAGCAATCAGCCCCAGCATTTT. The encoded protein is CASSSRADREGYSNQPQHF.

The chain uses TRBV19 and TRBJ2-1, with 8 bases aligning to TRBD1. Germline V lookup: CDR1 LNHDA, CDR2 SQIVND (reference sequence). V gave up 1 base and J gave up 0 bases; unmatched junction bases: 8. There are 18 residues in the CDR3. The CDR3 is CASSIAGTGLSSYNEQFF. The CDR3 DNA reads as TGTGCCAGTAGTATAGCGGGGACAGGCCTCAGCTCCTACAATGAGCAGTTCTTC.

The chain links TRBV3-1 (or the pseudogene TRBV3-2) to TRBJ1-1; the D gene is possibly TRBD1 (5 bases). The CDR3 consists of 14 residues. Germline V gene sequence: CDR1 LGHDT, CDR2 YNNKEL (reference sequence). Trimming took off 0 bases at V and 4 bases at J, with 9 bases between the two ends. The chain's CDR3 is CASSQDLTGTEAFF. Written as DNA, the CDR3 is TGTGCCAGCAGCCAAGATCTAACAGGCACTGAAGCTTTCTTT.

The CDR3: CASSYSTGVEGTEAFF. The CDR3 DNA reads TGTGCCAGCAGCTACTCCACGGGGGTGGAGGGAACTGAAGCTTTCTTT. V usage is TRBV7-9 and J usage is TRBJ1-1; D is possibly TRBD1 (5 bases). The CDR3 has 16 amino acids. Germline CDR1 SEHNR, CDR2 FQNEAQ (reference sequence). Trimming left V 4 bases short and J 5 bases short, with 20 bases between.

This chain joins TRBV7-2 and TRBJ2-1; 8 nucleotides agree with TRBD2. V dropped 3 bases and J dropped 8; count of bases not matched to a gene: 15. The CDR3 extends over 17 amino acids. The germline V gene encodes CDR1 SGHTA and CDR2 FQGNSA. This CDR3 is CASSFPRDGGAVDEQFF. CDR3 bases: TGTGCCAGCAGCTTCCCAAGGGACGGGGGGGCTGTCGATGAGCAGTTCTTC.

The genes are TRBV10-3 and TRBJ2-3; D gene ambiguous. The V end lost 4 bases, the J end lost 0 bases, and 8 bases lay between the germline ends. Per the germline V gene, CDR1 is ENHRY and CDR2 is SYGVKD. This CDR3 is built from 14 residues. CDR3 sequence reads: CAISAKGSTDTQYF. As DNA, the CDR3 is TGTGCCATCAGTGCCAAGGGTAGCACAGATACGCAGTATTTT.

The chain joins TRBV7-2 to TRBJ1-2; the match to TRBD1 covers 8 bases. Trimming cost V 1 base and J 8 bases; bases outside gene matches: 12. Looked up from germline, CDR1 is SGHTA and CDR2 is FQGNSA. This CDR3 region has 16 residues. As DNA, the CDR3 is TGTGCCAGCAGCTTAGAAGGTGTCGTCAGGGGGCTCGGCTACACCTTC. This sequence encodes CASSLEGVVRGLGYTF.

V and J are TRBV10-3 and TRBJ2-7; 10 nucleotides align to TRBD1. The germline gives CDR1 ENHRY, CDR2 SYGVKD. The trim removed 0 bases at V and 2 bases at J, leaving 13 bases unmatched. The CDR3 spans 19 residues. This chain's CDR3 is CAISESLGVTGGNPYEQYF. The CDR3 coding sequence is TGTGCCATCAGTGAGTCTTTGGGGGTGACAGGGGGCAACCCCTACGAGCAGTACTTC.

The J gene is TRBJ2-7, the V gene TRBV6-5; 8 nucleotides agree with TRBD2. Trimming at V came to 4 bases and at J to 1 base, leaving 0 bases not matched to a gene. Germline lookup yields CDR1 MNHEY and CDR2 SVGAGI. The CDR3 contains 13 residues. Written as DNA, the CDR3 is TGTGCCAGCAGTTCGGGGGGGTCCTACGAGCAGTACTTC. It encodes CASSSGGSYEQYF.

V and J are TRBV7-2 and TRBJ1-2; 8 nucleotides match TRBD1. Trimming cost V 5 bases and J 7 bases; bases outside gene matches: 9. Germline CDR1 SGHTA, CDR2 FQGNSA. This CDR3 spans 14 amino acids. The CDR3 spells CASSPGQGEFGYTF. The CDR3 bases are TGTGCCAGCAGCCCAGGACAGGGAGAGTTTGGCTACACCTTC.

The V gene is TRBV4-1, the J gene TRBJ1-1, with D tentatively TRBD1 (6 bases). Looked up from germline, CDR1 is MGHRA and CDR2 is YSYEKL. This CDR3 has 15 amino acids. The ends were cut back, 1 base at V and 1 base at J, with 10 bases in the middle. The CDR3 loop is CASSQGWGANTEAFF. CDR3 sequence (DNA): TGCGCCAGCAGCCAAGGGTGGGGGGCGAACACTGAAGCTTTCTTT.

This chain joins TRBV11-2 and TRBJ1-1; 7 bases agree with TRBD1. Looked up from germline, CDR1 is SGHAT and CDR2 is FQNNGV. V dropped 1 base and J dropped 7; count of bases not matched to a gene: 6. The CDR3 has 14 residues. The DNA for the CDR3 is TGTGCCAGCAGCTTAGGGCGGGGACAGTTTGAAGCTTTCTTT. It yields the protein CASSLGRGQFEAFF.

The rearrangement joins TRBV6-4 to TRBJ1-5, with 8 positions matching TRBD1. The CDR3 has 15 amino acids. With 3 bases clipped from V and 5 bases from J, the junction kept 6 bases outside the gene matches. Germline V gene sequence: CDR1 MRHNA, CDR2 SNTAGT. The CDR3 protein is CASSEGAGGDQPQHF. CDR3 DNA sequence: TGTGCCAGCAGTGAAGGTGCAGGGGGCGATCAGCCCCAGCATTTT.

The V call is TRBV27, the J call TRBJ1-1, with D possibly matching TRBD1 (5 bases). Germline CDR1 reads MNHEY; CDR2 reads SMNVEV (reference sequence). V lost 7 bases and J 1 base, leaving 25 bases between the germline ends. This CDR3 comprises 18 residues. The chain's CDR3 is CASNPDWGGQGSNTEAFF. In nucleotides, the CDR3 is TGTGCCAGCAACCCCGACTGGGGTGGGCAGGGATCGAACACTGAAGCTTTCTTT.